This T cell receptor beta chain was obtained from a study of regulatory T cells in long-lasting Graves disease. Arm-PCR of CDR3 regions and iRepertoire HTBI primers were the basis on which TCR beta libraries were built. TCRdb reanalysed the multiplex PCR reads using MiXCR and keeps one entry per CDR3 protein. The sample consists of roughly 420,000 distinct CDR3 sequences, around 15% of them appearing once. Time point meaning: newly diagnosed GD, antithyroid drugs for less than 3 months. Generation of the TCR library employed RNA extracted from PBMCs. This clonotype showed up many times. With 5 bases removed from V and 3 bases from J, the gap between germline ends came to 12 bases. Per the germline V gene, CDR1 is SGHTA and CDR2 is FQGTGA. There are 14 residues in the CDR3. The same data also contributed to another study, on T cells in Graves' hyperthyroidism and ophthalmopathy.

The source is a woman in her late teens or twenties with Graves disease. V gene TRBV7-3 combines with J gene TRBJ2-3; TRBD1 might be the D (6 bases). The specimen comprised peripheral blood mononuclear cells (PBMCs), sampled at new diagnosis, from a patient treated with antithyroid drugs. Here the CDR3 reads CASSTGQPTDTQYF. Written as DNA, the CDR3 is TGTGCCAGCAGCACTGGACAGCCGACAGATACGCAGTATTTT.